The clone carrying this T cell receptor (beta chain) appeared once. Its antigen is not known. The data derive from a study of PD-1 blockade in classical Hodgkin lymphoma. Study-level results: Patients excluded were those beginning nivolumab under 1 year after ASCT. Complete responders' baseline diversity resembled that of newly diagnosed patients.

The CDR3 covers 15 residues. The V gene lost 4 bases and the J gene lost 4 bases, with 11 bases spanning the gap. Germline assignment: CDR1 LGHNA and CDR2 YNFKEQ. Exposure to brentuximab vedotin varied, and each patient had relapsed following autologous stem cell transplantation. Complete response, partial response or progressive disease was each patient's best response. TCRdb's table, derived via immunoSEQ multiplex PCR, lists solely in-frame clones and lacks some. The sample holds under 95,000 clones, roughly 91% seen once. The TCR sequence derives from a human donor with classical Hodgkin lymphoma. The chain uses TRBV4-2 and TRBJ2-6; no firm D call. The specimen was peripheral blood mononuclear cells (PBMCs), collected before the second cycle of nivolumab. The CDR3 region has the DNA TGTGCCAGCAGCCCCTTGGAGCCCGGGGCCAACGTCCTGACTTTC. Protein: CASSPLEPGANVLTF.